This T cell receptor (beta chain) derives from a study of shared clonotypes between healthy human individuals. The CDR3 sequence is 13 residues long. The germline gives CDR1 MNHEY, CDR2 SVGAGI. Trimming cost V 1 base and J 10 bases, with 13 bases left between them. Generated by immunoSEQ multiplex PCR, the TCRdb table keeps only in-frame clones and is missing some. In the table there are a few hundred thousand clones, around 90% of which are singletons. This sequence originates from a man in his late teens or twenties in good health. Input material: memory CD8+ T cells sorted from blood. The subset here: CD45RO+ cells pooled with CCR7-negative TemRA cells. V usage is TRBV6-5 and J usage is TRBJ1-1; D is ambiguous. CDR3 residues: CASSYWSGEVAFF. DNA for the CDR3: TGTGCCAGCAGTTACTGGAGTGGGGAAGTAGCTTTCTTT.